The next 24 T cell receptor beta chains were all read from a single sample in a study of vaccination effects on CD4 cells after COVID-19. Antigen-specific CD4+ T cell clonotypes were called by their expansion after viral peptide-pool culture in ViraFEST. Isolating CD4+ T cells followed approximately nine days of culture. These receptors have no known antigen. The data were produced by immunoSEQ multiplex PCR, yet TCRdb's version contains in-frame clones alone and is incomplete. The sample comprises around 79,000 clones, around 74% of which are singletons, and 1.5% to 2% rests with the top ten. This sample comprised CD4+ T cells from PBMCs cultured with HCoV-229E spike peptides, obtained before COVID-19 vaccination. The receptors were gathered from a human donor who received a COVID-19 vaccine.

This chain joins TRBV7-3 and TRBJ2-2; D gene unclear. This CDR3 has 14 amino acids. The germline CDR1 and CDR2 sequences are SGHTA and FQGTGA. V gave up 1 base and J gave up 2 bases, with 5 bases separating them. In nucleotides, the CDR3 is TGTGCCAGCAGCTTAATAGTTAACACCGGGGAGCTGTTTTTT. It encodes CASSLIVNTGELFF.

The chain carries TRBV3-1 (or the pseudogene TRBV3-2) and TRBJ1-4; no definite D call. Trimming left V 1 base short and J 3 bases short, with 18 bases between. The CDR3 runs 18 residues. In germline, CDR1 is LGHDT, CDR2 YNNKEL (reference sequence). CDR3 protein: CASSQGNPPSRANEKLFF. CDR3 DNA: TGTGCCAGCAGCCAAGGAAATCCTCCTTCTAGGGCTAATGAAAAACTGTTTTTT.

V and J are TRBV24-1 and TRBJ1-4; TRBD1 matches 10 bases. This CDR3 is 15 amino acids long. In germline, CDR1 is KGHDR, CDR2 SFDVKD. After removal of 3 bases from V and 10 bases from J, the junction contained 7 bases not matched to a gene. The CDR3 DNA is TGTGCCACCAGTGATCCCGGACAGGGGGAGGGAAAACTGTTTTTT. This encodes CATSDPGQGEGKLFF.

This CDR3 reads CASSPFFSTGGGKLFF. DNA of the CDR3: TGTGCCAGCAGCCCGTTCTTTTCAACAGGGGGCGGAAAACTGTTTTTT. The rearrangement joins TRBV7-8 to TRBJ1-4; 9 positions agree with TRBD1. The CDR3 is made up of 16 amino acids. Losses at the gene ends were 5 bases for V and 10 bases for J; bases not matched to a gene: 14. CDR1 and CDR2 (germline): SGHVS, FQNEAQ.

V and J are TRBV18 and TRBJ1-2, with D perhaps matching TRBD1 (6 bases). This CDR3 is 15 amino acids long. Trimming cost V 4 bases and J 0 bases, with 12 bases left between them. Germline V gene lookup returns CDR1 KGHSH and CDR2 LQKENI. CDR3 coding DNA: TGTGCCAGCTCACTCTCACAGGGAGCTAACTATGGCTACACCTTC. This sequence encodes CASSLSQGANYGYTF.

The table lists this clone with a few counts. The chain recombines TRBV10-3 with TRBJ2-4, with D unclear. The CDR3 is 13 amino acids. CDR1 is ENHRY and CDR2 is SYGVKD in the germline V gene. V lost 0 bases to trimming and J lost 9 bases, with 9 bases between them. The chain's CDR3 is CAISESSLPIQYF. CDR3 coding DNA: TGTGCCATCAGTGAGTCCAGTCTACCCATTCAGTACTTC.

This rearrangement joins TRBV27 to TRBJ2-3; TRBD2 might be the D (5 bases). Germline V gene data show CDR1 as MNHEY and CDR2 as SMNVEV (reference sequence). V was clipped by 4 bases and J by 1 base, with 9 bases between them. This CDR3 is 14 amino acids long. Here the CDR3 reads CASSSPGGTDTQYF. The CDR3 region has the DNA TGTGCCAGCAGTTCACCCGGGGGCACAGATACGCAGTATTTT.

The chain is built from TRBV4-2 and TRBJ2-2; perhaps TRBD2 as D (7 bases). The CDR3 is 18 amino acids. Germline V CDR1 and CDR2: LGHNA, YNFKEQ. V gave up 0 bases and J gave up 6 bases, with 20 bases separating them. In nucleotides, the CDR3 is TGTGCCAGCAGCCAAGATAACACGGGGGGCCATGTGGCCGGGGAGCTGTTTTTT. Amino acid sequence: CASSQDNTGGHVAGELFF.

J is TRBJ2-7 and V is TRBV6-1, with D possibly matching TRBD2 (6 bases). V was trimmed by 4 bases and J by 1 base, leaving 17 bases between them. Germline V gene data show CDR1 as MNHNS and CDR2 as SASEGT. The CDR3 sequence is 16 residues long. CDR3 DNA sequence: TGTGCCAGCAGTGCGTTCGGGGGTTTGGGATCCTACGAGCAGTACGTC. It specifies CASSAFGGLGSYEQYV.

The V call is TRBV9, the J call TRBJ1-6, with TRBD1 matching over 8 bases. V shed 0 bases and J 9 bases; nucleotides not matched to a gene: 8. The CDR3 has 16 residues. Germline CDR1 is SGDLS and CDR2 is YYNGEE. Here the CDR3 reads CASSVDGQGSRSPLHF. CDR3 DNA sequence: TGTGCCAGCAGCGTAGACGGACAGGGATCTCGTTCACCCCTCCACTTT.

The sample holds a few counts of this clone. The chain links TRBV28 to TRBJ1-1, with 8 bases aligning to TRBD1. Germline lookup yields CDR1 MDHEN and CDR2 SYDVKM. The J segment lost 4 bases and the V segment lost 5 bases, leaving 3 bases of the junction unmatched. This CDR3 spans 13 amino acids. The CDR3 DNA is TGTGCCAGCAGTCTAGGGACAGGCACTGAAGCTTTCTTT. It specifies CASSLGTGTEAFF.

The chain links TRBV2 to TRBJ1-5; 7 nucleotides match TRBD1. V shed 8 bases and J 3 bases; nucleotides not matched to a gene: 10. This CDR3 has 15 residues. Germline CDR1 and CDR2: SNHLY and FYNNEI. CDR3 residues: CASGSLTGDNQPQHF. The CDR3 region has the DNA TGTGCCAGCGGGAGCCTCACAGGGGACAATCAGCCCCAGCATTTT.

The chain combines TRBV12-5 with TRBJ2-5; D might be TRBD2 (5 bases). This CDR3 has 19 amino acids. Germline CDR1 is LGHNT and CDR2 is FRNRAP. The ends were cut back, 0 bases at V and 1 base at J, with 21 bases in the middle. The CDR3 loop is CASGLVDPGLWLGQETQYF. The CDR3 coding sequence is TGTGCTAGTGGTTTGGTCGACCCTGGACTTTGGTTGGGCCAAGAGACCCAGTACTTC.

This clone was detected only a few times. The J gene is TRBJ1-2, the V gene TRBV19; D gene unclear. Germline V gene lookup returns CDR1 LNHDA and CDR2 SQIVND (reference sequence). V lost 5 bases and J lost 3, with 13 bases in between. This CDR3 is built from 14 residues. The CDR3 DNA reads as TGTGCCAGTAGTCAGACCGGGCCTTACTATGGCTACACCTTC. Amino acid sequence: CASSQTGPYYGYTF.

The V call is TRBV5-4, the J call TRBJ2-2; 9 nucleotides line up with TRBD2. The germline V gene has CDR1 SGHNT and CDR2 YYREEE (reference sequence). The CDR3 consists of 15 residues. V lost 4 bases, J lost 5 bases, and 6 bases stayed unmatched. The CDR3 bases are TGTGCCAGCAGCAGACTAGCGGATGGGACCGGGGAGCTGTTTTTT. It specifies CASSRLADGTGELFF.

The chain combines TRBV7-9 with TRBJ1-1; possible D gene TRBD1, 5 bases. The CDR3 has 14 residues. Germline CDR1 SEHNR, CDR2 FQNEAQ (reference sequence). V lost 5 bases and J lost 0, with 10 bases in between. The chain's CDR3 is CASSRSGMNTEAFF. The CDR3 DNA reads as TGTGCCAGCAGCCGGTCAGGGATGAACACTGAAGCTTTCTTT.

The gene calls are TRBV29-1 and TRBJ2-7; D gene uncertain. This CDR3 has 12 residues. CDR1 is SQVTM and CDR2 is ANQGSEA in the germline V gene. V shed 4 bases and J shed 3 bases, with 10 bases lying between them. CDR3 protein: CSVVDNNYEQYV. CDR3 in DNA: TGCAGCGTTGTTGACAACAACTACGAGCAGTACGTC.

The chain carries TRBV5-1 and TRBJ2-3; tentatively, D is TRBD1 or TRBD2 (5 bases each). Germline lookup yields CDR1 SGHRS and CDR2 YFSETQ. The CDR3 runs 14 residues. The V end was cut by 0 bases, the J end by 5 bases, with 10 bases between. CDR3 nucleotides: TGCGCCAGCAGCTTGGGGGGGATCGGAGATACGCAGTATTTT. Encoded protein: CASSLGGIGDTQYF.

The chain employs TRBV12-3 or TRBV12-4 and TRBJ2-4, with D unclear. This CDR3 region has 13 residues. V was shortened by 2 bases and J by 6 bases, with 8 bases between the two germline ends. CDR3 in amino acids: CASSLPGINIQYF. The CDR3 DNA sequence: TGTGCCAGCAGTTTACCCGGAATAAACATTCAGTACTTC.

The chain combines TRBV18 with TRBJ2-1; D is unclear. The CDR3 runs to 15 residues. V lost 0 bases and J 4 bases, leaving 10 bases between the germline ends. Looked up from germline, CDR1 is KGHSH and CDR2 is LQKENI. The CDR3, as DNA: TGTGCCAGCTCACCACCGTCAGGCGGATACAATGAGCAGTTCTTC. It specifies CASSPPSGGYNEQFF.

This chain connects TRBV4-1 to TRBJ2-3; 13 bases fit TRBD2. With V trimmed by 5 bases and J by 5 bases, 4 bases remained unmatched. Germline CDR1 and CDR2: MGHRA and YSYEKL. The CDR3 loop spans 15 amino acids. This chain's CDR3 is CASSRTSGRVDTQYF. CDR3 nucleotides: TGCGCCAGCAGCAGGACTAGCGGGAGAGTAGATACGCAGTATTTT.

The rearrangement uses TRBV5-1 and TRBJ2-1, with D possibly being TRBD1 (6 bases). Trimming removed 4 bases at V and 1 base at J, with 12 bases between. Per the germline V gene, CDR1 is SGHRS and CDR2 is YFSETQ. CDR3 size: 15 residues. CDR3 sequence (DNA): TGCGCCAGCAGCGTCGGACAGACTTCCTACAATGAGCAGTTCTTC. It yields the protein CASSVGQTSYNEQFF.

A few counts support this clone. CDR3 protein: CASSQTKEVAAFF. CDR3 nucleotide sequence: TGTGCCAGCAGCCAAACTAAAGAGGTCGCGGCTTTCTTT. The V call is TRBV3-1 (or the pseudogene TRBV3-2), the J call TRBJ1-1; D unresolved. The CDR3 is 13 amino acids. Germline V gene data show CDR1 as LGHDT and CDR2 as YNNKEL (reference sequence). The V and J ends lost 2 bases and 11 bases respectively, with 15 bases between them.

V and J are TRBV28 and TRBJ2-5; a weak D match, TRBD1 (5 bases). The CDR3 length is 15 residues. V lost 6 bases, J lost 1 base, and 15 bases lay in between. CDR1 MDHEN and CDR2 SYDVKM come from the germline V gene. CDR3 in DNA: TGTGCCAGCAGGGACCAACAGGTATCCCAAGAGACCCAGTACTTC. Its translation: CASRDQQVSQETQYF. Full variable domain (missing parts from reference TRBV28 and TRBJ2-5): DVKVTQSSRYLVKRTGEKVFLECVQDMDHENMFWYRQDPGLGLRLIYFSYDVKMKEKGDIPEGYSVSREKKERFSLILESASTNQTSMYLCASRDQQVSQETQYFGPGTRLLVL.